These 11 T cell receptor beta chains originate from one sample sequenced in a study of cytomegalovirus exposure and HLA in healthy donors. A multiplex PCR was run with 60 Vbeta primers and 13 Jbeta primers. The method was immunoSEQ multiplex PCR; TCRdb's version includes in-frame clones alone and lacks a portion of them. Of 100,000 or so clones in the sample, around 75% were seen once. Sequenced sample: PBMCs. The receptor source for this set is a man younger than 40 in good health and CMV-seropositive.

V and J are TRBV28 and TRBJ1-1; D is unresolved. Trimming pared 2 bases from V and 5 bases from J, leaving 6 bases between. The CDR3 totals 12 residues. From germline, CDR1 is MDHEN and CDR2 SYDVKM. This CDR3 reads CASSLMATEAFF. CDR3 nucleotides: TGTGCCAGCAGTTTAATGGCTACTGAAGCTTTCTTT.

The chain employs TRBV5-1 and TRBJ2-2, with 10 positions matching TRBD1. This CDR3 has 17 residues. The V segment lost 2 bases and the J segment 0 bases; nucleotides outside the gene matches: 4. Germline CDR1 reads SGHRS; CDR2 reads YFSETQ. The CDR3, as DNA: TGCGCCAGCAGCTTAGCGGGACAGGGGACGAACACCGGGGAGCTGTTTTTT. Protein sequence: CASSLAGQGTNTGELFF.

This chain joins TRBV30 and TRBJ1-5; D is perhaps TRBD1 (6 bases). Germline V lookup: CDR1 GTSNPN, CDR2 SVGIG (reference sequence). There are 13 residues in the CDR3. The germline V and J ends were trimmed by 5 bases and 2 bases, with 10 bases remaining between them. CDR3 protein: CAWAQGRNQPQHF. The CDR3 region has the DNA TGTGCCTGGGCACAGGGTCGCAATCAGCCCCAGCATTTT.

The chain employs TRBV9 and TRBJ1-2, with TRBD1 as a possible D gene (5 bases). This CDR3 region has 14 residues. With 0 bases removed from V and 8 bases from J, the gap between germline ends came to 14 bases. Germline loops: CDR1 SGDLS, CDR2 YYNGEE. CDR3 region: CASSVEGQGNGYTF. The CDR3 nucleotides read TGTGCCAGCAGCGTAGAGGGGCAGGGAAACGGCTACACCTTC.

Here the CDR3 DNA reads TGCGCCAGCAGCCAAGAAAGGCTAGCGGGGAACGAGCAGTACTTC. Protein: CASSQERLAGNEQYF. V is TRBV4-3 and J is TRBJ2-7; 9 positions agree with TRBD2. After removal of 0 bases from V and 5 bases from J, the junction contained 5 bases not matched to a gene. In germline, CDR1 is LGHNA, CDR2 YSLEER. The CDR3 runs 15 residues.

A single count supports this clone. The DNA of the CDR3 is TGCGCCAGCAGTCAAAACTCTAGCGGGGTTAAGCGGACAGATACGCAGTATTTT. It encodes CASSQNSSGVKRTDTQYF. The chain uses TRBV23-1 and TRBJ2-3; 9 bases fit TRBD2. TRBV23-1 carries the ORF label, with uncertain function. The J segment lost 3 bases and the V segment lost 2 bases, leaving 12 bases of the junction unmatched. This CDR3 has 18 residues.

The chain carries TRBV5-1 and TRBJ1-1, with a tentative D call TRBD1 (5 bases). CDR1 and CDR2 (germline): SGHRS, YFSETQ. Trimming took 4 bases from V and 4 from J, leaving 14 bases between them. The CDR3 covers 14 residues. In DNA, the CDR3 is TGCGCCAGCAGCCCCCAGGGAATTGGCACTGAAGCTTTCTTT. Translation: CASSPQGIGTEAFF. The entire variable domain, with the rest obtained from reference TRBV5-1 and TRBJ1-1, is as follows: KAGVTQTPRYLIKTRGQQVTLSCSPISGHRSVSWYQQTPGQGLQFLFEYFSETQRNKGNFPGRFSGRQFSNSRSEMNVSTLELGDSALYLCASSPQGIGTEAFFGQGTRLTVV.

The CDR3 DNA reads TGTGCCAGCAGCTTAGATCCTGGGGGGACGACCCAGTACTTC. This translates into CASSLDPGGTTQYF. The genes are TRBV11-2 and TRBJ2-5; possible D gene TRBD2, 6 bases. Germline V CDR1 and CDR2: SGHAT, FQNNGV. This CDR3 spans 14 amino acids. Trimming cost V 0 bases and J 7 bases, with 12 bases left between them.

The chain has TRBV18 and TRBJ1-1; D is unresolved. This CDR3 is 12 amino acids long. Trimming took off 4 bases at V and 2 bases at J, with 5 bases between the two ends. The germline gives CDR1 KGHSH, CDR2 LQKENI. The CDR3 nucleotides are TGTGCCAGCTCACGGAGAAACACTGAAGCTTTCTTT. It is translated as CASSRRNTEAFF. The full variable domain, completed using reference TRBV18 and TRBJ1-1, is NAGVMQNPRHLVRRRGQEARLRCSPMKGHSHVYWYRQLPEEGLKFMVYLQKENIIDESGMPKERFSAEFPKEGPSILRIQQVVRGDSAAYFCASSRRNTEAFFGQGTRLTVV.

The gene calls are TRBV7-8 and TRBJ1-5, with TRBD1 matching over 9 bases. Germline CDR1 is SGHVS and CDR2 is FQNEAQ. The CDR3 length is 17 residues. V was pared by 2 bases and J by 7 bases, with 12 bases of the junction left unmatched. The DNA of the CDR3 is TGTGCCAGCAGCTTACCCCCCGGGACAGGGTTAAGGCAGCCCCAGCATTTT. It translates to CASSLPPGTGLRQPQHF. The full variable domain, in which reference TRBV7-8 and TRBJ1-5 provide the parts outside the CDR3, is GAGVSQSPRYKVAKRGQDVALRCDPISGHVSLFWYQQALGQGPEFLTYFQNEAQLDKSGLPSDRFFAERPEGSVSTLKIQRTQQEDSAVYLCASSLPPGTGLRQPQHFGDGTRLSIL.

The gene calls are TRBV6-7 and TRBJ1-4, with 7 bases identical to TRBD1. TRBV6-7 is recorded as an ORF, its role being uncertain. Trimming removed 6 bases from V and 5 bases from J; junction bases left unmatched: 9. CDR3 length equals 15 residues. CDR3 in DNA: TGTGCCAGCAGCCACACGGACAGGTTAAATGAAAAACTGTTTTTT. Translation gives CASSHTDRLNEKLFF.